One and the same sample provided the 12 T cell receptor beta chains below, sequenced in a study of blood T cell repertoires in COVID-19 (dated by TCRdb to the early 2020s). Receptors were amplified or captured by the immunoSEQ multiplex PCR assay. TCRdb holds this immuneACCESS table with in-frame rearrangements only. Some clones are missing; in checked studies, unresolved V genes explain under half, and the rest has no known cause. In all, the sample holds roughly 290,000 clones, and 75% to 90% of those were seen once. Under 2.5% of the sample is taken by the ten largest. What was sequenced was PBMCs or T cells enriched from blood (not recorded which). The receptors here all came from a man under 40 who had recovered from COVID-19.

The chain combines TRBV30 with TRBJ1-3; no clear D gene. CDR1 is GTSNPN and CDR2 is SVGIG in the germline V gene (reference sequence). The CDR3 totals 14 residues. V was cut by 5 bases and J by 0 bases, with 11 bases left in between. CDR3 sequence: CAWGVTVSGNTIYF. The CDR3 region has the DNA TGTGCCTGGGGGGTGACTGTCTCTGGAAACACCATATATTTT.

The chain couples TRBV7-9 to TRBJ1-2; D not certain. The CDR3 runs 14 residues. The germline V gene encodes CDR1 SEHNR and CDR2 FQNEAQ (reference sequence). V dropped 3 bases and J dropped 4 bases, with 12 bases sitting between them. CDR3 loop: CASSLMAGSYGYTF. The CDR3 region has the DNA TGTGCCAGCAGCTTGATGGCAGGTTCCTATGGCTACACCTTC.

V and J are TRBV18 and TRBJ1-1; D may be TRBD1 (5 bases). The germline V gene has CDR1 KGHSH and CDR2 LQKENI. Between the trimmed V and J ends, which lost 0 bases and 1 base, there was a span of 9 bases. This CDR3 spans 15 amino acids. The CDR3 here is CASSPPGGENTEAFF. In nucleotides, the CDR3 is TGTGCCAGCTCACCACCGGGGGGGGAGAACACTGAAGCTTTCTTT.

This sequence joins TRBV10-2 and TRBJ1-1, with D tentatively TRBD1 (5 bases). The V gene lost 2 bases and the J gene lost 1 base, with 5 bases spanning the gap. CDR1 and CDR2 from the germline V gene are WSHSY and SAAADI. CDR3 length: 13 amino acids. The CDR3 DNA is TGCGCCAGCAGTGAGCAGGGGAACACTGAAGCTTTCTTT. Protein: CASSEQGNTEAFF.

V is TRBV7-9 and J is TRBJ1-1, with D unresolved. CDR3 length: 11 residues. The germline V gene encodes CDR1 SEHNR and CDR2 FQNEAQ (reference sequence). The V gene lost 6 bases and the J gene lost 7 bases, with 9 bases spanning the gap. The CDR3 DNA sequence: TGTGCCAGCAGTTTCTCGGGTGAAGCTTTCTTT. The encoded protein is CASSFSGEAFF.

This clone was seen just once. The J gene is TRBJ2-7, the V gene TRBV7-2; 7 positions agree with TRBD1. The CDR3 contains 15 residues. The junction had 2 bases not matched to a gene; V was cut back by 0 bases and J by 0 bases. Looked up from germline, CDR1 is SGHTA and CDR2 is FQGNSA. The DNA of the CDR3 is TGTGCCAGCAGCTTAGCGACAGGGCCCTCCTACGAGCAGTACTTC. It encodes CASSLATGPSYEQYF.

V and J are TRBV6-5 and TRBJ1-1; D unclear. Trimming stripped 2 bases from V and 3 bases from J, with 13 bases between. The germline V gene encodes CDR1 MNHEY and CDR2 SVGAGI. CDR3 length equals 15 residues. The CDR3 nucleotides are TGTGCCAGCAGTTACACCCCCCCAAGAGACACTGAAGCTTTCTTT. This codes for CASSYTPPRDTEAFF.

The V call is TRBV29-1, the J call TRBJ1-1; 9 positions match TRBD1. With 7 bases clipped from V and 6 bases from J, the junction kept 9 bases outside the gene matches. Per germline, CDR1 SQVTM and CDR2 ANQGSEA. This CDR3 contains 13 residues. The CDR3 reads CSASGQGISEAFF. The CDR3 region has the DNA TGCAGCGCCTCGGGACAGGGAATCTCTGAAGCTTTCTTT.

V and J are TRBV30 and TRBJ2-7; 9 positions match TRBD2. The germline gives CDR1 GTSNPN, CDR2 SVGIG (reference sequence). The CDR3 extends over 15 amino acids. Unmatched junction bases numbered 9, after V lost 4 bases and J lost 2 bases. As DNA, the CDR3 is TGTGCCTGGAAACTGTGGGCGGGGGGGCCCTACGAGCAGTACTTC. It encodes CAWKLWAGGPYEQYF.

CDR3 in amino acids: CASSVSTGETGWEPQHF. For the CDR3, the DNA is TGTGCCAGCAGCGTCAGTACGGGGGAGACAGGGTGGGAGCCCCAGCATTTT. V gene TRBV9 combines with J gene TRBJ1-5; 7 bases map to TRBD1. Germline V gives CDR1 SGDLS, CDR2 YYNGEE. V was clipped by 2 bases and J by 8 bases; unmatched bases: 16. The CDR3 spans 17 residues.

In DNA form, the CDR3 reads TGTGCCAGCAGCCTGACCTTAACAGGGGTGGATTCACCCCTCCACTTT. Its translation: CASSLTLTGVDSPLHF. The chain employs TRBV3-1 (or the pseudogene TRBV3-2) and TRBJ1-6, with 7 positions matching TRBD1. Per the germline V gene, CDR1 is LGHDT and CDR2 is YNNKEL (reference sequence). The CDR3 contains 16 residues. The V segment lost 4 bases and the J segment 8 bases; nucleotides outside the gene matches: 11.

The rearrangement joins TRBV27 to TRBJ1-2, with D possibly matching TRBD1 (5 bases). Germline CDR1 and CDR2: MNHEY and SMNVEV (reference sequence). V was trimmed by 5 bases and J by 7 bases, leaving 17 bases between them. CDR3 length: 14 residues. CDR3 bases: TGTGCCAGCAGTGCCCCCGGGGGTAGAGGTGGCTACACCTTC. It is translated as CASSAPGGRGGYTF.